Listed below are T cell receptor beta chains from one sample, sequenced in a study of shared clonotypes between healthy human individuals. Libraries were prepared by immunoSEQ multiplex PCR; TCRdb keeps only in-frame clonotypes and omits some of them. The sample has over a million clones, about four fifths seen once. The sample comprised memory CD4+ T cells from PBMCs. The receptors derive from a man younger than 30 in good health. Some clones in this sample may be carry-over from other donors' samples. CDR3s include the opening cysteine and the closing phenylalanine or tryptophan. A D gene is named only where the DNA matches it firmly. Some rows have no size entry. The others give once, few or many, or a class for an expanded clone.

j_gene | d_gene | v_gene | abundance | CDR3aa | CDR3nt
TRBJ2-2 | - | TRBV2 | once | CASAGSLNTGELFF | TGTGCCAGCGCAGGTTCGCTCAACACCGGGGAGCTGTTTTTT
TRBJ2-1 | - | TRBV4-3 | - | CASSQDVVLGDEQFF | TGCGCCAGCAGCCAAGATGTCGTTCTGGGGGATGAGCAGTTCTTC
TRBJ2-2 | TRBD2 | TRBV7-3 | - | CASSFTSAGELFF | TGTGCCAGCAGCTTCACTAGCGCCGGGGAGCTGTTTTTT
TRBJ2-1 | TRBD2 | TRBV25-1 | once | CASSLAGGNHNEQFF | TGTGCCAGCAGTCTAGCGGGAGGCAACCACAATGAGCAGTTCTTC
TRBJ1-4 | - | TRBV15 | - | CATSKAGVEKLFF | TGTGCCACCTCGAAGGCCGGGGTTGAAAAACTGTTTTTT
TRBJ1-2 | - | TRBV9 | - | CASSVEGAGRHTNYGYTF | TGTGCCAGCAGCGTAGAAGGGGCAGGGCGACACACTAACTATGGCTACACCTTC
TRBJ2-7 | TRBD1 | TRBV28 | - | CAINPSSETGGDEQYF | TGTGCCATAAACCCCTCTAGTGAGACAGGGGGCGACGAGCAGTACTTC
TRBJ2-3 | - | TRBV6-1 | - | CASRSPGRSDTQYF | TGTGCCAGCAGGTCGCCCGGGAGATCAGATACGCAGTATTTT
TRBJ2-3 | TRBD2 | TRBV6-5 | few | CASLGREGCTDTQYF | TGTGCCAGCCTTGGGCGGGAGGGATGCACAGATACGCAGTATTTT
TRBJ2-5 | TRBD1 | TRBV10-3 | - | CAISGQGAKTQYF | TGTGCCATCAGTGGACAGGGGGCGAAGACCCAGTACTTC
TRBJ2-2 | - | TRBV7-3 | few | CASSLLANTGELFF | TGTGCCAGCAGCTTACTAGCCAACACCGGGGAGCTGTTTTTT
TRBJ2-6 | TRBD1 | TRBV4-3 | once | CASSQEGGTGANVLTF | TGCGCCAGCAGCCAAGAAGGGGGCACTGGGGCCAACGTCCTGACTTTC
TRBJ2-3 | - | TRBV7-2 | once | CASSTSGRRSTSLTDTQYF | TGTGCCAGCAGCACTTCCGGGCGTAGGTCTACCTCCCTCACAGATACGCAGTATTTT
TRBJ1-2 | - | TRBV10-3 | few | CAISEHYGYTF | TGTGCCATCAGTGAACACTATGGCTACACCTTC
TRBJ1-2 | TRBD1 | TRBV28 | - | CASSSQGGNGYTF | TGTGCCAGCAGTTCACAGGGGGGAAATGGCTACACCTTC
TRBJ1-2 | - | TRBV28 | - | CASSSPGQINYGYTF | TGTGCCAGCAGTTCCCCAGGACAGATTAACTATGGCTACACCTTC
TRBJ2-3 | - | TRBV15 | - | CATSRDSRGDTQYF | TGTGCCACCAGCAGGGACTCCAGAGGCGATACGCAGTATTTT
TRBJ1-4 | TRBD1 | TRBV5-1 | many | CASSRTGGNEKLFF | TGCGCCAGCAGTCGGACAGGCGGGAATGAAAAACTGTTTTTT
TRBJ2-7 | TRBD2 | TRBV27 | - | CASSLKSGTSGTRTTYEQYF | TGTGCCAGCAGTTTGAAGTCCGGGACTAGCGGGACACGCACCACCTACGAGCAGTACTTC
TRBJ2-6 | - | TRBV11-2 | - | CASSRLVGAGANVLTF | TGTGCCAGCAGCCGTCTCGTGGGGGCTGGGGCCAACGTCCTGACTTTC
TRBJ2-3 | - | TRBV18 | - | CASSPTTFTSTDTQYF | TGTGCCAGCTCACCCACGACGTTTACTAGCACAGATACGCAGTATTTT
TRBJ2-5 | - | TRBV11-2 | - | CASSPLGQRQETQYF | TGTGCCAGCAGCCCCCTCGGGCAGCGCCAAGAGACCCAGTACTTC
TRBJ1-2 | - | TRBV28 | - | CASSPMALSMGYGYTF | TGTGCCAGCAGCCCCATGGCCCTCTCTATGGGCTATGGCTACACCTTC
TRBJ1-3 | - | TRBV4-1 | - | CASSQGRQGLHGNTIYF | TGCGCCAGCAGCCAAGGTCGCCAGGGGCTTCATGGAAACACCATATATTTT
TRBJ2-1 | TRBD1 | TRBV7-3 | - | CASSLDRAYNEQFF | TGTGCCAGCAGCTTGGACAGGGCTTACAATGAGCAGTTCTTC
TRBJ2-2 | TRBD2 | TRBV18 | - | CASSPGLAGNTGELFF | TGTGCCAGCTCACCCGGACTAGCGGGAAACACCGGGGAGCTGTTTTTT
TRBJ1-5 | - | TRBV4-1 | once | CASSQSSHRYNQPQHF | TGCGCCAGCAGCCAATCAAGCCACAGATACAATCAGCCCCAGCATTTT
TRBJ2-7 | TRBD1 | TRBV27 | few | CASSPIRTGGIHEQYF | TGTGCCAGCAGTCCGATTCGGACAGGGGGCATCCACGAGCAGTACTTC
TRBJ2-3 | TRBD2 | TRBV4-3 | - | CASQTSGGPGTQYF | TGCGCCAGCCAAACTAGCGGAGGCCCCGGTACGCAGTATTTT
TRBJ2-7 | - | TRBV13 | few | CASSLDKGNYEQYF | TGTGCCAGCAGCTTAGACAAGGGCAACTACGAGCAGTACTTC
TRBJ2-7 | - | TRBV14 | - | CASSLSSGEQYF | TGTGCCAGCAGCCTTAGTTCCGGCGAGCAGTACTTC
TRBJ2-2 | - | TRBV19 | - | CASSENTGELFF | TGTGCCAGTAGTGAGAACACCGGGGAGCTGTTTTTT
TRBJ2-2 | TRBD2 | TRBV2 | - | CASRGTSGNTGELFF | TGTGCCAGCAGGGGGACTAGCGGGAACACCGGGGAGCTGTTTTTT
TRBJ1-1 | - | TRBV28 | - | CASTEQGPFRNTEAFF | TGTGCCAGCACAGAACAGGGTCCTTTTAGGAACACTGAAGCTTTCTTT
TRBJ2-2 | TRBD2 | TRBV6-6 | - | CASRSSGENTGELFF | TGTGCCAGCAGATCTAGCGGGGAAAACACCGGGGAGCTGTTTTTT
TRBJ2-2 | - | TRBV18 | - | CASSLRPDTGELFF | TGTGCCAGCTCACTCCGGCCCGACACCGGGGAGCTGTTTTTT
TRBJ1-3 | - | TRBV9 | - | CASSSDRSGNTIYF | TGTGCCAGCAGCTCCGACAGGTCTGGAAACACCATATATTTT
TRBJ1-1 | - | TRBV7-8 | - | CASSLETARINTEAFF | TGTGCCAGCAGCTTAGAGACAGCCAGAATTAACACTGAAGCTTTCTTT
TRBJ2-4 | TRBD2 | TRBV27 | - | CASSPRLAGAKNIQYF | TGTGCCAGCAGTCCACGACTAGCGGGGGCCAAAAACATTCAGTACTTC
TRBJ2-7 | TRBD2 | TRBV7-9 | few | CASSLLAGYEQYF | TGTGCCAGCAGCTTATTAGCGGGTTACGAGCAGTACTTC
TRBJ2-5 | - | TRBV7-9 | - | CASSPGGAVETQYF | TGTGCCAGCAGCCCCGGCGGGGCGGTGGAGACCCAGTACTTC